What follows are 30 T cell receptor beta chains derived from one specimen sequenced in a study of T cells in localized non-small cell lung cancer. Method: immunoSEQ multiplex PCR; TCRdb's copy keeps in-frame clones and lacks some. The top ten hold around a sixth of the sample, which has about 2,700 clones, less than 25% seen once. Source: lung tumor tissue, taken before any cancer treatment. All receptors come from a woman aged 40 to 75 with stage I lung adenocarcinoma.

CDR3 coding DNA: TGTGCCACCAGCAGAGATCTAAGCACCGATAATTCACCCCTCCACTTT. Amino acids: CATSRDLSTDNSPLHF. This sequence joins TRBV15 and TRBJ1-6; D unclear. This CDR3 has 16 amino acids. Deletions cut 0 bases from V and 5 bases from J, with 11 bases between. The germline V gene encodes CDR1 LNHNV and CDR2 YYDKDF (reference sequence).

This clone showed up just a few times. The chain couples TRBV10-3 to TRBJ2-3, with 8 bases that match TRBD2. Germline V gene lookup returns CDR1 ENHRY and CDR2 SYGVKD. The CDR3 totals 16 residues. V was clipped by 0 bases and J by 5 bases; unmatched bases: 7. Here the CDR3 DNA reads TGTGCCATCAGTGAGTCGAGCGGGGGCGGAAGAGATACGCAGTATTTT. It encodes CAISESSGGGRDTQYF.

This clone was found a few times. The chain couples TRBV6-8 to TRBJ1-6; D might be TRBD1 (5 bases). Germline assignment: CDR1 MNHGY and CDR2 SAAAGT. The V gene lost 2 bases and the J gene lost 13 bases, with 18 bases spanning the gap. This CDR3 has 15 residues. The CDR3 bases are TGTGCCAGCAGTTACCGAGGGACCCCGGTGGGTCCCCTCCACTTT. Amino acid sequence: CASSYRGTPVGPLHF.

V gene TRBV10-2 combines with J gene TRBJ2-2; D is unresolved. From germline, CDR1 is WSHSY and CDR2 SAAADI. CDR3 length: 12 amino acids. V gave up 3 bases and J gave up 6 bases, with 5 bases separating them. As DNA, the CDR3 is TGCGCCAGCAGTGAATCGGCCGGGGAGCTGTTTTTT. The encoded protein is CASSESAGELFF.

This clone has just a few counts. The rearrangement joins TRBV27 to TRBJ1-2, with D uncertain. The CDR3 is made up of 13 amino acids. Germline CDR1 and CDR2: MNHEY and SMNVEV (reference sequence). V lost 3 bases and J lost 7, with 12 bases in between. The CDR3 nucleotides are TGTGCCAGCAGTTTCTTTGAGGGCATTGGCTACACCTTC. This codes for CASSFFEGIGYTF.

There are a few counts of this clone. V is TRBV9 and J is TRBJ2-2; 9 bases line up with TRBD2. Germline lookup yields CDR1 SGDLS and CDR2 YYNGEE. The CDR3 is 16 residues long. V dropped 4 bases and J dropped 0; count of bases not matched to a gene: 4. This CDR3 reads CASSFSGGPNTGELFF. CDR3 in DNA: TGTGCCAGCAGCTTTAGCGGGGGACCGAACACCGGGGAGCTGTTTTTT.

The chain combines TRBV11-3 with TRBJ1-3; 7 bases match TRBD1. The V gene's germline CDR1 is SGHNT and CDR2 YENEEA. This CDR3 is built from 16 residues. V trimming: 4 bases; J trimming: 1 base; junction bases outside the gene matches: 7. CDR3 sequence reads: CASSSSQGWSGNTIYF. CDR3 nucleotide sequence: TGTGCCAGCAGCTCGTCACAGGGGTGGTCTGGAAACACCATATATTTT.

Notes on this clone: A junction boundary mismatches the germline segment, possibly from a read error. The rearrangement uses TRBV6-8 and TRBJ2-5; 9 bases match TRBD1. Germline V gene lookup returns CDR1 MNHGY and CDR2 SAAAGT. The CDR3 contains 14 residues. In DNA form, the CDR3 reads TGTGCCATCAGTCTGGGACAGGGCCAAGAGACCCAGTACTTC. Translated: CAISLGQGQETQYF.

The chain joins TRBV10-2 to TRBJ2-2; D not resolved. CDR3 length: 14 residues. Per germline, CDR1 WSHSY and CDR2 SAAADI. V was trimmed by 3 bases and J by 2 bases, leaving 7 bases between them. The CDR3 DNA reads as TGCGCCAGCAGTGACGGTGTAAACACCGGGGAGCTGTTTTTT. Translation gives CASSDGVNTGELFF.

This chain uses TRBV4-1 with TRBJ2-7; D is perhaps TRBD1 (6 bases). CDR1 is MGHRA and CDR2 is YSYEKL in the germline V gene. This CDR3 has 13 amino acids. V lost 3 bases, J lost 6 bases, and 12 bases lay in between. This CDR3 reads CASSQKQGLEQYF. CDR3 sequence (DNA): TGCGCCAGCAGCCAGAAACAGGGTCTCGAGCAGTACTTC.

In its sample, this clone was seen a few times. Here the CDR3 reads CASSYRHTGGAVNTEAFF. The CDR3 region has the DNA TGTGCCAGCAGTTATCGCCATACAGGGGGCGCAGTGAACACTGAAGCTTTCTTT. The chain couples TRBV6-8 to TRBJ1-1; 9 nucleotides agree with TRBD1. Germline trimming cut 3 bases from V and 0 bases from J; bases unmatched to any gene: 11. Germline CDR1 reads MNHGY; CDR2 reads SAAAGT. The CDR3 is 18 amino acids.

The V gene is TRBV14, the J gene TRBJ1-1; tentatively, D is TRBD1 (5 bases). Germline V gene sequence: CDR1 SGHDN, CDR2 FVKESK. The germline V and J ends were trimmed by 0 bases and 5 bases, with 13 bases remaining between them. The CDR3 is 15 residues long. The CDR3 DNA reads TGTGCCAGCAGCCAAGACCCATGGGGGGGGACTGAAGCTTTCTTT. Translation gives CASSQDPWGGTEAFF.

This clone was recorded a few times. The chain links TRBV30 to TRBJ1-1; D remains unclear. V lost 5 bases and J lost 0, with 13 bases in between. Germline lookup yields CDR1 GTSNPN and CDR2 SVGIG (reference sequence). This CDR3 is built from 14 residues. For the CDR3, the DNA is TGTGCCTGGGACGAGGGCCGAGTGAACACTGAAGCTTTCTTT. Its translation: CAWDEGRVNTEAFF.

The J gene is TRBJ1-5, the V gene TRBV12-2; the DNA was not compared with TRBD1, the D call given in the table. TRBV12-2 is annotated as a pseudogene. The CDR3 has 18 residues. The CDR3 sequence is CAMGPGQGEIYSNQPQHF. The CDR3 coding sequence is TGTGCCATGGGACCGGGACAGGGGGAGATTTATAGCAATCAGCCCCAGCATTTT.

This clone was found a few times. This rearrangement joins TRBV6-8 to TRBJ2-3, with 8 nucleotides matching TRBD2. This CDR3 is built from 14 residues. The germline V gene has CDR1 MNHGY and CDR2 SAAAGT. Unmatched junction bases numbered 9, after V lost 7 bases and J lost 6 bases. This CDR3 reads CASTFGGARDTQYF. Here the CDR3 DNA reads TGTGCCAGCACCTTCGGGGGGGCGCGGGATACGCAGTATTTT.

J is TRBJ2-2 and V is TRBV7-5; the table's D gene call, TRBD2, was not cross checked with the DNA. TRBV7-5 constitutes a pseudogene. The CDR3 contains 16 residues. The chain's CDR3 is CASSFRGIANTGELFF. The CDR3 bases are TGTGCCAGCAGCTTCCGGGGTATCGCGAACACCGGGGAGCTGTTTTTT.

The chain has TRBV29-1 and TRBJ1-3, with a weak D call TRBD1 (6 bases). V lost 4 bases and J lost 8, with 12 bases in between. The length of the CDR3 is 12 residues. The germline CDR1 and CDR2 sequences are SQVTM and ANQGSEA. The CDR3 loop is CSVVQGTDTIYF. The CDR3 DNA is TGCAGCGTTGTACAGGGTACGGACACCATATATTTT. Together with reference TRBV29-1 and TRBJ1-3, the CDR3 gives the full variable domain: SAVISQKPSRDICQRGTSLTIQCQVDSQVTMMFWYRQQPGQSLTLIATANQGSEATYESGFVIDKFPISRPNLTFSTLTVSNMSPEDSSIYLCSVVQGTDTIYFGEGSWLTVV.

This clone is categorized as large. The chain employs TRBV6-8 and TRBJ1-6; D is perhaps TRBD1 (6 bases). V lost 0 bases to trimming and J lost 7 bases, with 13 bases between them. From germline, CDR1 is MNHGY and CDR2 SAAAGT. The CDR3 extends over 16 amino acids. The CDR3 nucleotides are TGTGCCAGCAGTTACTCGAGGGGGATTTTGAATTCACCCCTCCACTTT. Translation gives CASSYSRGILNSPLHF.

The V gene is TRBV9, the J gene TRBJ1-2; a possible D gene is TRBD1 (5 bases). Germline CDR1 and CDR2: SGDLS and YYNGEE. The CDR3 is made up of 15 amino acids. The V gene lost 4 bases and the J gene lost 1 base, with 14 bases spanning the gap. CDR3 loop: CASSSGIQGNYGYTF. CDR3 DNA: TGTGCCAGCAGCTCCGGGATTCAGGGTAACTATGGCTACACCTTC.

This clone came up a few times. The rearrangement joins TRBV9 to TRBJ1-2; D is possibly TRBD1 (5 bases). Germline values: CDR1 SGDLS, CDR2 YYNGEE. The CDR3 extends over 15 amino acids. Trimming pared 3 bases from V and 4 bases from J, leaving 16 bases between. The CDR3 DNA reads TGTGCCAGCAGCGCGGAAACAGGTCCCCCCTATGGCTACACCTTC. It is translated as CASSAETGPPYGYTF. The full variable domain, rest sourced from reference TRBV9 and TRBJ1-2, is DSGVTQTPKHLITATGQRVTLRCSPRSGDLSVYWYQQSLDQGLQFLIQYYNGEERAKGNILERFSAQQFPDLHSELNLSSLELGDSALYFCASSAETGPPYGYTFGSGTRLTVV.

The chain recombines TRBV19 with TRBJ1-2; a possible D gene is TRBD1 (5 bases). The germline V and J ends were trimmed by 3 bases and 3 bases, with 14 bases remaining between them. Germline V lookup: CDR1 LNHDA, CDR2 SQIVND (reference sequence). The CDR3 loop spans 15 amino acids. CDR3 sequence reads: CASSIGGQGYYGYTF. CDR3 nucleotides: TGTGCCAGTAGTATCGGGGGTCAGGGATACTATGGCTACACCTTC.

V and J are TRBV29-1 and TRBJ2-3, with TRBD2 identical over 7 bases. CDR3 length: 14 amino acids. The germline V gene encodes CDR1 SQVTM and CDR2 ANQGSEA. Trimming removed 3 bases from V and 2 bases from J; junction bases left unmatched: 5. The CDR3 DNA reads TGCAGCGTTGAGGGCGGGGGAATCACAGATACGCAGTATTTT. Translating gives CSVEGGGITDTQYF.

This clone has at least ten counts. The chain couples TRBV7-8 to TRBJ2-5; D uncertain. V lost 4 bases and J 7 bases, leaving 16 bases between the germline ends. This CDR3 is 14 amino acids long. Germline CDR1 is SGHVS and CDR2 is FQNEAQ. The CDR3 reads CASSSHLTYATQYF. CDR3 DNA: TGTGCCAGCAGCTCCCATTTGACATACGCGACCCAGTACTTC.

The V call is TRBV30, the J call TRBJ1-4, with 7 nucleotides matching TRBD1. Trimming removed 8 bases from V and 3 bases from J; junction bases left unmatched: 12. Germline V gene data show CDR1 as GTSNPN and CDR2 as SVGIG (reference sequence). The CDR3 length is 15 residues. CDR3 sequence: CALEGGASANEKLFF. In DNA form, the CDR3 reads TGTGCCCTGGAAGGGGGCGCGTCGGCTAATGAAAAACTGTTTTTT.

In its sample, this clone ranks as medium-sized (0.01 to 0.1%). The rearrangement joins TRBV9 to TRBJ2-7, with a tentative D call TRBD1 (5 bases). The germline CDR1 and CDR2 sequences are SGDLS and YYNGEE. Trimming took off 3 bases at V and 3 bases at J, with 10 bases between the two ends. The CDR3 extends over 13 amino acids. CDR3 DNA: TGTGCCAGCAGCGCAGGACACCACTACGAGCAGTACTTC. It encodes CASSAGHHYEQYF.

The chain carries TRBV30 and TRBJ2-7; 8 bases agree with TRBD1. The V and J ends lost 0 bases and 3 bases, in that order; junction bases with no gene match: 10. Germline V gives CDR1 GTSNPN, CDR2 SVGIG (reference sequence). The CDR3 spans 16 residues. The CDR3 sequence: CAWSVHRTGRGYEQYF. In DNA, the CDR3 is TGTGCCTGGAGTGTACACCGGACAGGGCGCGGCTACGAGCAGTACTTC.

The chain carries TRBV12-5 and TRBJ1-4, with D unclear. Looked up from germline, CDR1 is LGHNT and CDR2 is FRNRAP. The CDR3 length is 15 residues. The CDR3 sequence is CASTPFWATNEKLFF. The CDR3 nucleotides read TGTGCCAGCACCCCGTTCTGGGCAACTAATGAAAAACTGTTTTTT.

In its sample, this clone ranks as medium-sized. The chain joins TRBV6-8 to TRBJ1-1; D might be TRBD1 (5 bases). There are 15 residues in the CDR3. Germline lookup yields CDR1 MNHGY and CDR2 SAAAGT. Trimming shortened V by 6 bases and J by 5 bases, and 19 bases separated the two germline ends. This chain's CDR3 is CASSNSQGSVTEAFF. The CDR3 DNA is TGTGCCAGCAGCAACTCTCAGGGTTCGGTGACTGAAGCTTTCTTT.

This chain links TRBV6-8 with TRBJ1-2, with D possibly being TRBD1 (5 bases). The V and J ends lost 6 bases and 8 bases respectively, with 19 bases between them. The CDR3 is 14 residues long. The germline V gene has CDR1 MNHGY and CDR2 SAAAGT. The CDR3 is CASSPSGGRRGYTF. The CDR3 DNA sequence: TGTGCCAGCAGCCCCTCGGGGGGGAGACGAGGCTACACCTTC.

This clone was detected only once. The V call is TRBV30, the J call TRBJ1-2; TRBD1 might be the D (6 bases). The length of the CDR3 is 22 residues. Trimming shortened V by 0 bases and J by 1 base, and 33 bases separated the two germline ends. Germline CDR1 GTSNPN, CDR2 SVGIG (reference sequence). DNA for the CDR3: TGTGCCTGGAGTGTATTCACACACCCGGGACATCGAAATCCCCCACATAACTATGGCTACACCTTC. It is translated as CAWSVFTHPGHRNPPHNYGYTF.